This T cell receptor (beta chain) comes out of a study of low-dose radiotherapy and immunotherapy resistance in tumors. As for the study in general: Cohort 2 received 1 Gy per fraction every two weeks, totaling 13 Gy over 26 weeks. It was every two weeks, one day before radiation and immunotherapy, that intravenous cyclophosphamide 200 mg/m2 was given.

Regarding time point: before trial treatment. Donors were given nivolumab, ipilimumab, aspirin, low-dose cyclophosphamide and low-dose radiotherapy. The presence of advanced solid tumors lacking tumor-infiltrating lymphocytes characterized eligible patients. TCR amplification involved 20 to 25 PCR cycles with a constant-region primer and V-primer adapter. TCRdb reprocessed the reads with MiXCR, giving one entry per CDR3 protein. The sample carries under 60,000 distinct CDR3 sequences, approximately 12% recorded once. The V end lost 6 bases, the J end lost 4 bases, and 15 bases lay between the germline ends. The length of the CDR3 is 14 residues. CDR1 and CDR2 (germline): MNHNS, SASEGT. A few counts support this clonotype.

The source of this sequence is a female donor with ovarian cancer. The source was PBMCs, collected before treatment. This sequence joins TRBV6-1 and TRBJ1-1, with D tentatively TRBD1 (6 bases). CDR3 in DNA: TGTGCCAGCAGACTGGACAGCTTTGGCACTGAAGCTTTCTTT. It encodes CASRLDSFGTEAFF.